This paragraph reports one T cell receptor (beta chain). Its target is not known. For the second PCR, which ran for about 6 to 12 cycles, a sample-barcoded 5' primer and a J-beta primer mix were used. One entry per CDR3 protein results from TCRdb running MiXCR on the 5' RACE reads. The profile shows over 1.5 million distinct CDR3 sequences, roughly 49% of them singletons. This specimen belongs to a study of blood T cells in healthy people across ages. The germline V gene encodes CDR1 MNHEY and CDR2 SMNVEV (reference sequence). V was clipped by 6 bases and J by 1 base; unmatched bases: 10. This CDR3 is built from 16 residues. Study observations and caveats: Percentage of naive T cells showed a strong correlation with TCR beta diversity.

Each sample had at least 6.5 million PBMCs isolated. The source is a woman in her thirties or forties in good health. Sequenced material: blood. The chain recombines TRBV27 with TRBJ2-3; TRBD2 matches at 7 bases. The CDR3: CASSQNGLDGTDTQYF. CDR3 nucleotides: TGTGCCAGCAGCCAAAATGGACTAGATGGCACAGATACGCAGTATTTT.